The sample holds one count of the clone carrying this TCR beta chain. As yet, its antigen is unknown. The record originates from a study of shared clonotypes between healthy human individuals. Study findings and constraints: About 5% of naive CD4 clonotypes were shared across a handful of donors. Some clonotypes were shared by all four sorted-subset donors, while others were not shared. The non-shared ones had lower generation probabilities than the shared ones.

Study processing details: Filtering of immunoSEQ junctional sequences could not match full-length read filtering. Sequencing used immunoSEQ multiplex PCR; TCRdb keeps in-frame clones, though not all of them. The V and J calls and clone size come from that table; D and trimming were worked out from the DNA. The data show about 2 million clones, with about 95% seen just once and about 1.1% held by the top ten. The naive CD8 fraction comprised CD45RO-negative cells positively selected for CCR7 and excluded terminally differentiated effector memory CD45RA+ cells. None of the donors, who were healthy HIV-negative adults, had recently had acute infections or vaccinations. This CDR3 region has 14 residues. With 5 bases clipped from V and 3 bases from J, the junction kept 4 bases outside the gene matches. Per germline, CDR1 MNHEY and CDR2 SVGAGI.

The specimen was naive CD8+ T cells sorted from blood. The chain couples TRBV6-5 to TRBJ1-5, with 7 bases matching TRBD1. The receptor was isolated from a man aged 18 to 30 in good health. The CDR3 region has the DNA TGTGCCAGCAGTAACAGGGGTCTCAATCAGCCCCAGCATTTT. It codes for CASSNRGLNQPQHF.